In its sample, the clone carrying this T cell receptor beta chain was seen a few times. What it binds is unknown. This record comes from a study of blood T cells in healthy people across ages. Broader study findings: Naive CD4+ cell counts and diversity both ran higher in long-lived than in aged donors.

Sample donors were healthy Caucasian individuals that came from Russia, aged roughly 6 to 95. The V gene's germline CDR1 is SGHTA and CDR2 FQGNSA. The CDR3 is 15 amino acids. Trimming cost V 3 bases and J 6 bases, with 15 bases left between them. A sample-barcoded 5' primer and a J-beta primer mix were used in a second PCR of roughly 7 to 11 cycles. TCRdb independently ran MiXCR on the 5' RACE reads; one entry per CDR3 protein. The table lists 650,000 to 1,000,000 distinct CDR3 sequences, under 40% of them singletons. Sequenced sample: blood. The J gene is TRBJ1-5, the V gene TRBV7-2, with unresolved D. The sequence derives from a man between 18 and 29 years old in good health. CDR3 bases: TGTGCCAGCAGCTTCGCCGACTACGGAGGTCAGCCCCAGCATTTT. Its protein product is CASSFADYGGQPQHF.